This T cell receptor beta chain was sequenced in a study of cytomegalovirus exposure and HLA in healthy donors. Study-level results: A list of more than 150 TCR beta chains associated with cytomegalovirus was given. Later on, an analysis tied approximately 17,000 TCR beta sequences to HLA alleles at 0.05 false discovery rate.

As to this clone: As yet, its antigen is unknown.

Each donor's status was that of a healthy bone marrow donor. In the PCR, 60 Vbeta and 13 Jbeta primers were used. Sequencing used immunoSEQ multiplex PCR; TCRdb keeps in-frame clones, though not all of them. The sample yields approximately 150,000 clones, 75% to 85% seen once. Germline V CDR1 and CDR2: SGHVS, FNYEAQ. Trimming at V came to 1 base and at J to 1 base, leaving 9 bases not matched to a gene. The CDR3 totals 17 residues. The TCR comes from a woman aged 50 to 60 in good health and CMV-seropositive. The sequencing input was PBMCs. The chain uses TRBV7-6 and TRBJ2-7; 8 bases are shared with TRBD2. The CDR3 loop reads CASSLVYQRGPSYEQYF. The CDR3 DNA sequence: TGTGCCAGCAGCTTAGTCTACCAGCGGGGGCCTTCCTACGAGCAGTACTTC.